This TCR beta chain was observed in a study of tumor-infiltrating lymphocytes in primary liver carcinoma. The input was 500 ng total RNA; TCR beta cDNA was made from it with a constant-region primer. Libraries for TCR beta were built through three nested multiplex PCR rounds, which together made up a slightly modified ARM-PCR procedure. TRBV1-TRBV30 forward primers paired with a C-beta reverse primer drove the first two PCR rounds, about 10 cycles each. One entry per CDR3 protein, called by TCRdb with MiXCR from the multiplex PCR reads. The table shows about 120,000 distinct CDR3 sequences, with around two thirds occurring only once. The CDR3 length is 15 residues. The germline CDR1 and CDR2 sequences are LGHNA and YNFKEQ. Concerning this clonotype itself: A junction end diverges from the germline sequence, so it may reflect a read error.

Co-extraction yielded RNA and DNA from around 20-30 mg of unsorted bulk tissue. The source of this sequence is a woman in her sixties with primary liver carcinoma and hepatitis B virus infection. The sequencing input was tumor-adjacent normal liver tissue. This rearrangement joins TRBV4-2 to TRBJ2-2; D is possibly TRBD2 (6 bases). The CDR3, as DNA: TGTACCAGCAGCACCCGACTAGACCCGGTCGGGGAGCTGTTTTTT. Translating it yields CTSSTRLDPVGELFF.